The 29 T cell receptor beta chains presented below share a single source sample, sequenced in a study of cytomegalovirus exposure and HLA in healthy donors. Profiled with immunoSEQ multiplex PCR; TCRdb holds only in-frame clones, not every one. Among roughly 150,000 clones listed, around 82% were seen once. The material sequenced was PBMCs. These TCRs come from a man aged 25 to 40 in good health and CMV-seropositive.

This clone was detected a few times. The chain uses TRBV6-5 and TRBJ2-7, with a tentative D call TRBD2 (5 bases). There are 13 residues in the CDR3. Germline V CDR1 and CDR2: MNHEY, SVGAGI. Trimming stripped 7 bases from V and 4 bases from J, with 14 bases between. The CDR3 sequence is CASTVGSGYEQYF. The CDR3 nucleotides are TGTGCCAGCACCGTGGGGTCGGGGTACGAGCAGTACTTC.

The chain combines TRBV4-3 with TRBJ2-3; D possibly corresponds to TRBD1 (6 bases). V was cut by 0 bases and J by 2 bases, with 12 bases left in between. This CDR3 has 16 residues. Germline CDR1 and CDR2: LGHNA and YSLEER. The CDR3 nucleotides are TGCGCCAGCAGCCAAGATGGGGGCACTTTCACAGATACGCAGTATTTT. Translated: CASSQDGGTFTDTQYF.

The J gene is TRBJ2-1, the V gene TRBV23-1, with 7 bases identical to TRBD1. TRBV23-1 is given ORF status, its function remaining uncertain. V shed 4 bases, J shed 4 bases, and the junction held 4 bases outside the gene matches. The CDR3 is made up of 14 amino acids. CDR3 bases: TGCGCCAGCAGTCCTCCGGGACAGTACAATGAGCAGTTCTTC. Protein: CASSPPGQYNEQFF.

This clone was observed a few times. The chain couples TRBV5-1 to TRBJ1-5; the D gene is possibly TRBD1 (6 bases). The germline V and J ends were trimmed by 4 bases and 3 bases, with 17 bases remaining between them. Germline CDR1 is SGHRS and CDR2 is YFSETQ. The CDR3 totals 16 residues. The DNA for the CDR3 is TGCGCCAGCAGCCCTGGCTTTGACAGGTTCAATCAGCCCCAGCATTTT. Amino acid sequence: CASSPGFDRFNQPQHF.

This chain uses TRBV18 with TRBJ2-5; 7 bases fit TRBD1. Germline trimming cut 5 bases from V and 1 base from J; bases unmatched to any gene: 7. The length of the CDR3 is 15 residues. Germline CDR1 and CDR2: KGHSH and LQKENI. CDR3 DNA: TGTGCCAGCTCAGCTCTGACAGGGACCCAAGAGACCCAGTACTTC. It yields the protein CASSALTGTQETQYF.

The chain recombines TRBV6-1 with TRBJ1-4; 10 bases map to TRBD1. Germline V lookup: CDR1 MNHNS, CDR2 SASEGT. With 2 bases clipped from V and 12 bases from J, the junction kept 3 bases outside the gene matches. The CDR3 has 13 amino acids. CDR3 DNA: TGTGCCAGCAGTGAACGGGACAGGGGTCAACTGTTTTTT. Translating it yields CASSERDRGQLFF.

V gene TRBV5-1 combines with J gene TRBJ2-3, with 7 bases lining up with TRBD2. The CDR3 contains 15 residues. J was trimmed by 5 bases and V by 4 bases; bases with no gene match: 10. From germline, CDR1 is SGHRS and CDR2 YFSETQ. The CDR3 protein is CASSPGGTVRDTQYF. In DNA, the CDR3 is TGCGCCAGCAGCCCGGGGGGTACGGTAAGAGATACGCAGTATTTT.

This chain connects TRBV4-3 to TRBJ1-4, with TRBD1 as a possible D gene (5 bases). Germline V gene sequence: CDR1 LGHNA, CDR2 YSLEER. Trimming cost V 0 bases and J 7 bases, with 15 bases left between them. CDR3 length equals 16 residues. CDR3 sequence (DNA): TGCGCCAGCAGCCAAGATACGGGGGGTCGTAGTGAAAAACTGTTTTTT. This codes for CASSQDTGGRSEKLFF.

The gene calls are TRBV19 and TRBJ2-7; TRBD2 might be the D (7 bases). CDR3 length: 14 amino acids. Germline V gene sequence: CDR1 LNHDA, CDR2 SQIVND (reference sequence). Trimming removed 5 bases from V and 3 bases from J, with 14 bases in between. CDR3 region: CASSGRGAHYEQYF. The CDR3, as DNA: TGTGCCAGTAGTGGCCGGGGGGCTCACTACGAGCAGTACTTC.

By share, this clone counts as medium-sized (0.01 to 0.1%). V is TRBV19 and J is TRBJ1-4; no definite D call. The germline gives CDR1 LNHDA, CDR2 SQIVND (reference sequence). V gave up 7 bases and J gave up 5 bases, with 5 bases separating them. The CDR3 totals 11 residues. The CDR3: CASTGNEKLFF. CDR3 in DNA: TGTGCCAGTACGGGGAATGAAAAACTGTTTTTT.

V and J are TRBV28 and TRBJ1-5, with 9 bases identical to TRBD1. Trimming cost V 7 bases and J 11 bases; bases outside gene matches: 15. The germline gives CDR1 MDHEN, CDR2 SYDVKM. The CDR3 sequence is 15 residues long. CDR3 in amino acids: CASIQTFRDRDTQHF. The CDR3 DNA is TGTGCCAGCATCCAAACGTTCCGGGACAGGGATACCCAGCATTTT.

This chain joins TRBV28 and TRBJ1-1; no clear D gene. The ends were cut back, 5 bases at V and 5 bases at J, with 6 bases in the middle. The CDR3 consists of 11 residues. Germline loops: CDR1 MDHEN, CDR2 SYDVKM. The CDR3 here is CASSPQTEAFF. In DNA form, the CDR3 reads TGTGCCAGCAGTCCCCAAACTGAAGCTTTCTTT.

This clone occurred a few times. J is TRBJ1-2 and V is TRBV5-5; D is uncertain. V gave up 0 bases and J gave up 4 bases, with 10 bases separating them. CDR1 and CDR2 (germline): SGHKS, YYEKEE (reference sequence). CDR3 size: 14 residues. DNA for the CDR3: TGTGCCAGCAGCTTGGACAGCCTTCCCTATGGCTACACCTTC. Protein product: CASSLDSLPYGYTF. Drawing the rest from reference TRBV5-5 and TRBJ1-2, the complete variable domain is DAGVTQSPTHLIKTRGQQVTLRCSPISGHKSVSWYQQVLGQGPQFIFQYYEKEERGRGNFPDRFSARQFPNYSSELNVNALLLGDSALYLCASSLDSLPYGYTFGSGTRLTVV.

This clone was recorded only once. The chain joins TRBV28 to TRBJ2-7; 9 positions match TRBD1. The CDR3 length is 13 residues. The J segment lost 5 bases and the V segment lost 9 bases, leaving 8 bases of the junction unmatched. CDR1 MDHEN and CDR2 SYDVKM come from the germline V gene. In DNA form, the CDR3 reads TGTGCCAGTTCCACAGGGGGCTTCGACGAGCAGTACTTC. This sequence encodes CASSTGGFDEQYF.

V gene TRBV5-1 combines with J gene TRBJ1-1, with 10 bases that match TRBD1. CDR1 and CDR2 (germline): SGHRS, YFSETQ. With V trimmed by 0 bases and J by 2 bases, 4 bases remained unmatched. This CDR3 has 16 residues. CDR3 sequence reads: CASSLGWDRGNTEAFF. DNA of the CDR3: TGCGCCAGCAGCTTGGGGTGGGACAGGGGTAACACTGAAGCTTTCTTT.

The rearrangement links TRBV5-4 to TRBJ2-7; a weak D match, TRBD2 (6 bases). This CDR3 has 14 amino acids. The germline V gene has CDR1 SGHNT and CDR2 YYREEE (reference sequence). Trimming removed 6 bases at V and 2 bases at J, with 15 bases between. The CDR3 sequence is CASNLRGDPYEQYF. The CDR3 DNA reads as TGTGCCAGCAACCTGCGGGGCGACCCCTACGAGCAGTACTTC.

The chain uses TRBV2 and TRBJ1-4, with D possibly TRBD1 on 6 matching bases. The CDR3 sequence is 16 residues long. The V gene's germline CDR1 is SNHLY and CDR2 FYNNEI. V was pared by 4 bases and J by 0 bases, with 12 bases between. The CDR3 spells CASSGQDPSTNEKLFF. CDR3 DNA: TGTGCCAGCAGTGGACAGGACCCTTCAACTAATGAAAAACTGTTTTTT.

This clone has just one count. The J gene is TRBJ1-2, the V gene TRBV7-2; D unresolved. The CDR3 contains 13 residues. CDR1 and CDR2 (germline): SGHTA, FQGNSA. The V gene lost 5 bases and the J gene lost 2 bases, with 9 bases spanning the gap. CDR3 nucleotide sequence: TGTGCCAGCAGCGCCGACTTCAACTATGGCTACACCTTC. Translating it yields CASSADFNYGYTF.

CDR3 nucleotides: TGTGCCAGCAGCCCAAGGGAGGTCGGCTACAATGAGCAGTTCTTC. It is translated as CASSPREVGYNEQFF. The chain combines TRBV5-6 with TRBJ2-1, with D possibly being TRBD2 (6 bases). The CDR3 runs to 15 residues. Germline V CDR1 and CDR2: SGHDT, YYEEEE. Trimming removed 4 bases at V and 3 bases at J, with 14 bases between.

This sequence joins TRBV7-3 and TRBJ2-1, with 10 bases matching TRBD2. This CDR3 is 17 amino acids long. V was pared by 0 bases and J by 2 bases, with 4 bases of the junction left unmatched. Germline CDR1 reads SGHTA; CDR2 reads FQGTGA. For the CDR3, the DNA is TGTGCCAGCAGCTTAACAGCGGGGGGGCCCCCCTACAATGAGCAGTTCTTC. It yields the protein CASSLTAGGPPYNEQFF.

The gene calls are TRBV29-1 and TRBJ2-7, with D tentatively TRBD1 (6 bases). Per the germline V gene, CDR1 is SQVTM and CDR2 is ANQGSEA. The CDR3 is 13 amino acids. V was clipped by 8 bases and J by 0 bases, with 14 bases between them. Written as DNA, the CDR3 is TGCAGCATAATCGACAGGCCCTCCTACGAGCAGTACTTC. Its protein product is CSIIDRPSYEQYF.

This clone was counted a single time. The rearrangement uses TRBV2 and TRBJ2-1; D ambiguous. The CDR3 runs 14 residues. With 3 bases removed from V and 0 bases from J, the gap between germline ends came to 6 bases. Germline CDR1 SNHLY, CDR2 FYNNEI. The DNA for the CDR3 is TGTGCCAGCAGTGACCTCTCCTCCTACAATGAGCAGTTCTTC. It specifies CASSDLSSYNEQFF.

V and J are TRBV9 and TRBJ2-1; 9 bases fit TRBD2. The CDR3 is 16 residues long. CDR1 and CDR2 (germline): SGDLS, YYNGEE. The trim removed 1 base at V and 1 base at J, leaving 3 bases unmatched. CDR3 in DNA: TGTGCCAGCAGCGTATCAAGCGGGGGGTCCTACAATGAGCAGTTCTTC. Translation gives CASSVSSGGSYNEQFF.

The J gene is TRBJ2-7, the V gene TRBV28; D is ambiguous. The CDR3 has 14 residues. Trimming pared 8 bases from V and 2 bases from J, leaving 16 bases between. Germline V gene lookup returns CDR1 MDHEN and CDR2 SYDVKM. The CDR3 spells CASYDRGETYEQYF. CDR3 coding DNA: TGTGCCAGCTATGATCGCGGAGAGACCTACGAGCAGTACTTC.

V is TRBV30 and J is TRBJ2-3; possibly TRBD2 for D (6 bases). Trimming stripped 1 base from V and 6 bases from J, with 8 bases between. CDR1 and CDR2 from the germline V gene are GTSNPN and SVGIG (reference sequence). The CDR3 consists of 12 residues. The DNA of the CDR3 is TGTGCCTGGAGTGGGGCGGGGGATACGCAGTATTTT. Translating gives CAWSGAGDTQYF.

As to this clone: The sample has other DNA sequences that encode this CDR3 too. The chain carries TRBV7-2 and TRBJ2-5; a weak D match, TRBD1 (5 bases). Germline values: CDR1 SGHTA, CDR2 FQGNSA. Trimming left V 5 bases short and J 2 bases short, with 9 bases between. The CDR3 has 13 residues. This CDR3 is CASSPGLQETQYF. DNA of the CDR3: TGTGCCAGCAGCCCAGGGCTTCAAGAGACCCAGTACTTC.

This clone has only one observation. Other DNA sequences in the same sample also yield this CDR3. This rearrangement joins TRBV7-9 to TRBJ1-5; D may be TRBD1 (5 bases). The CDR3 extends over 15 amino acids. Trimming took 3 bases from V and 0 from J, leaving 9 bases between them. Germline assignment: CDR1 SEHNR and CDR2 FQNEAQ (reference sequence). CDR3 sequence (DNA): TGTGCCAGCAGCTTCGGGGGGAATAGCAATCAGCCCCAGCATTTT. As protein: CASSFGGNSNQPQHF.

V is TRBV2 and J is TRBJ1-3, with unresolved D. Germline loops: CDR1 SNHLY, CDR2 FYNNEI. The CDR3 extends over 14 amino acids. Trimming cost V 5 bases and J 0 bases, with 8 bases left between them. In DNA, the CDR3 is TGTGCCAGCAGTCCCCGAGTCTCTGGAAACACCATATATTTT. Amino acid sequence: CASSPRVSGNTIYF.

Details on this clone: The identical CDR3 is also encoded by other nucleotide sequences in the sample. The genes are TRBV6-6 and TRBJ1-1, with no clear D. Germline CDR1 is MNHNY and CDR2 is SVGAGI (reference sequence). The CDR3 runs to 15 residues. V shed 0 bases and J shed 0 bases, with 8 bases lying between them. CDR3 protein: CASSYSPGLNTEAFF. In nucleotides, the CDR3 is TGTGCCAGCAGTTACTCACCGGGATTGAACACTGAAGCTTTCTTT.